This T cell receptor beta chain stems from a study of identical twins. The study's findings and limits: Abundant cord blood beta clonotypes carried fewer insertions; memory repertoires showed none. An excess of low generation probability was shown by twin-shared out-of-frame alpha sequences.

Concerning this clonotype itself: The antigen is unknown.

TCRdb analysed the 5' RACE reads with MiXCR anew, one entry per CDR3 protein. The sample records about 660,000 distinct CDR3 sequences, roughly 8% being singletons. Germline loops: CDR1 SGHTA, CDR2 FQGNSA. CDR3 length equals 15 residues. Trimming took 3 bases from V and 5 from J, leaving 13 bases between them. The sample also formed part of further work on yellow fever vaccine responses in identical twins. This second report adds: Vaccine-induced T cell responses in twins were reportedly observed to appear partly convergent, partly personalized.

The chain combines TRBV7-2 with TRBJ2-2; D remains ambiguous. This receptor was obtained from a woman aged 18-29 years in good health. Sequencing was carried out using PBMCs. The CDR3 reads CASSFFPARTGELFF. The CDR3 region has the DNA TGTGCCAGCAGCTTCTTCCCTGCCCGGACCGGGGAGCTGTTTTTT.